Listed below are T cell receptor beta chains from one sample, sequenced in a study of T cell responses to AZD1222 COVID-19 vaccine. The assay was immunoSEQ multiplex PCR, and TCRdb's table has in-frame clones only and misses some. The table records about 120,000 clones, around 87% of them present only once. The material was peripheral blood, obtained on day 0 of AZD1222 vaccination. The receptors come from an adult in good health. Each CDR3 is given with its conserved first and last residue. The D gene is left open where the match is weak. Some rows have no size entry. The others give once, few or many, or a class for an expanded clone.

15	TRBV19	once	-	TRBJ2-3	CATVDRGQGTGTQYF	TGTGCCACCGTAGACCGGGGCCAAGGGACCGGTACGCAGTATTTT
13	TRBV19	-	-	TRBJ2-7	CASSTLQNYEQYF	TGTGCCAGTAGTACGTTGCAGAACTACGAGCAGTACTTC
17	TRBV7-2	-	-	TRBJ1-5	CASSLGVGATSNQPQHF	TGTGCCAGCAGCCTTGGGGTGGGGGCGACCAGCAATCAGCCCCAGCATTTT
13	TRBV20-1	-	-	TRBJ1-5	CSASYREDQPQHF	TGCAGTGCTAGTTACAGGGAAGATCAGCCCCAGCATTTT
14	TRBV6-4	few	-	TRBJ2-3	CASSDRGDTDTQYF	TGTGCCAGCAGTGACAGGGGGGACACAGATACGCAGTATTTT
13	TRBV2	-	-	TRBJ1-2	CASRGIGNYGYTF	TGTGCCAGCCGAGGTATTGGAAACTATGGCTACACCTTC
13	TRBV6-5	-	-	TRBJ1-2	CASSYRTDYGYTF	TGTGCCAGCAGTTACCGGACCGACTATGGCTACACCTTC
15	TRBV3-1/TRBV3-2	-	-	TRBJ2-4	CASSHGSGGGYIQYF	TGTGCCAGCAGCCATGGGTCAGGGGGGGGATACATTCAGTACTTC
15	TRBV5-5	-	TRBD1	TRBJ1-5	CASSHRTGESQPQHF	TGTGCCAGCAGCCACCGGACAGGGGAGAGTCAGCCCCAGCATTTT
16	TRBV6-5	-	TRBD2	TRBJ2-1	CASSYSGGGPGVEQFF	TGTGCCAGCAGTTACTCCGGCGGGGGGCCCGGGGTGGAGCAGTTCTTC
16	TRBV27	-	-	TRBJ1-5	CASSLEWRGGNQPQHF	TGTGCCAGCAGTTTAGAATGGAGGGGTGGCAATCAGCCCCAGCATTTT
16	TRBV9	once	-	TRBJ2-7	CASSATGSRSSYEQYF	TGTGCCAGCAGCGCCACAGGGTCAAGGAGCTCCTACGAGCAGTACTTC
15	TRBV12-5	-	-	TRBJ2-2	CASGPGTLNTGELFF	TGTGCTAGTGGCCCCGGGACTCTGAACACCGGGGAGCTGTTTTTT
15	TRBV14	-	-	TRBJ2-7	CASSQEGTQSHEQYF	TGTGCCAGCAGCCAAGAAGGGACCCAAAGTCACGAGCAGTACTTC
15	TRBV7-3	-	TRBD2	TRBJ2-3	CASSLTSGPRNTQYF	TGTGCCAGCAGCCTCACTAGCGGGCCTAGGAATACGCAGTATTTT
11	TRBV20-1	-	-	TRBJ2-5	CSARAEETQYF	TGCAGTGCTAGAGCGGAAGAGACCCAGTACTTC
11	TRBV20-1	-	-	TRBJ1-4	CSAKQNEKLFF	TGCAGTGCCAAACAGAATGAAAAACTGTTTTTT
15	TRBV2	-	-	TRBJ2-2	CASSRVLSSTGELFF	TGTGCCAGCTCGAGGGTACTGTCTTCCACCGGGGAGCTGTTTTTT
15	TRBV19	-	-	TRBJ1-4	CASSGSTVTNEKLFF	TGTGCCAGTAGTGGGTCGACGGTAACTAATGAAAAACTGTTTTTT
14	TRBV7-3	-	-	TRBJ2-5	CASSSRGSLGTQYF	TGTGCCAGCAGCTCCCGGGGCTCGTTGGGGACCCAGTACTTC
13	TRBV29-1	-	-	TRBJ1-2	CSVEGSGVYGYTF	TGCAGCGTTGAAGGGTCAGGGGTCTATGGCTACACCTTC
16	TRBV6-4	-	TRBD1	TRBJ2-2	CASSDSGQGNTGELFF	TGTGCCAGCAGTGACTCGGGACAGGGGAACACCGGGGAGCTGTTTTTT
16	TRBV5-6	-	-	TRBJ2-2	CASSSATVANTGELFF	TGTGCCAGCAGCTCCGCGACAGTCGCGAACACCGGGGAGCTGTTTTTT
14	TRBV4-3	-	-	TRBJ2-5	CASSQGGRGETQYF	TGCGCCAGCAGCCAAGGTGGCAGGGGAGAGACCCAGTACTTC
12	TRBV4-1	once	-	TRBJ1-2	CASSQSLYGYTF	TGCGCCAGCAGCCAATCGTTATATGGCTACACCTTC
11	TRBV29-1	-	-	TRBJ2-1	CSVEQIFGQFF	TGCAGCGTTGAACAGATTTTTGGGCAGTTCTTC
13	TRBV9	once	-	TRBJ1-2	CASSVSANYGYTF	TGTGCCAGCAGCGTGTCGGCTAACTATGGCTACACCTTC
12	TRBV19	-	-	TRBJ1-4	CASSARGGKLFF	TGTGCCAGTAGCGCGAGAGGGGGAAAACTGTTTTTT
12	TRBV7-2	few	-	TRBJ1-5	CASSLGNGPQHF	TGTGCCAGCAGCTTAGGAAATGGGCCCCAGCATTTT
15	TRBV5-1	-	-	TRBJ2-3	CASSPRGGDRDTQYF	TGCGCCAGCAGCCCACGCGGCGGGGATCGAGATACGCAGTATTTT
16	TRBV7-2	once	-	TRBJ1-4	CASSPEPTGPNEKLFF	TGTGCCAGCAGCCCCGAACCGACAGGACCTAATGAAAAACTGTTTTTT
17	TRBV4-3	-	-	TRBJ1-3	CASSQEGVGAQGNTIYF	TGCGCCAGCAGCCAAGAGGGGGTGGGGGCTCAGGGAAACACCATATATTTT
15	TRBV14	-	-	TRBJ2-5	CASSREHLLQETQYF	TGTGCCAGCAGCCGAGAGCATTTGCTTCAAGAGACCCAGTACTTC
15	TRBV18	-	TRBD2	TRBJ2-3	CASSPSGGGTDTQYF	TGTGCCAGCTCACCAAGCGGGGGGGGCACAGATACGCAGTATTTT
17	TRBV3-1/TRBV3-2	once	TRBD1	TRBJ1-4	CASSPHRGREGGEKLFF	TGTGCCAGCAGCCCTCACAGGGGGCGCGAAGGAGGTGAAAAACTGTTTTTT
13	TRBV5-1	-	-	TRBJ1-1	CASSTLSGTEAFF	TGCGCCAGCAGCACTTTGTCCGGCACTGAAGCTTTCTTT
18	TRBV6-4	-	TRBD1	TRBJ2-2	CASSATPAAGGYTGELFF	TGTGCCAGCAGTGCCACTCCGGCTGCAGGGGGATACACCGGGGAGCTGTTTTTT
13	TRBV19	-	-	TRBJ1-2	CASSEGQPYGYTF	TGTGCCAGTAGTGAAGGACAGCCATATGGCTACACCTTC
16	TRBV9	once	TRBD1	TRBJ2-7	CASSVEGTGKAYEQYF	TGTGCCAGCAGCGTAGAAGGGACAGGGAAAGCCTACGAGCAGTACTTC
13	TRBV5-8	-	-	TRBJ1-2	CASSLHGARGYTF	TGTGCCAGCAGCTTGCATGGGGCGAGGGGCTACACCTTC